The clone carrying this TCR beta chain was seen only once. Germline is not matched at one junction end, which may reflect a read error. Total RNA amounting to approximately 460 ng was the source from which TCR beta cDNA was made with a constant-region primer. For TCR beta, libraries were produced by three nested multiplex PCR rounds using slightly modified ARM-PCR. Researchers ran the first two PCR rounds for approximately 9 cycles each with TRBV1-TRBV30 forward primers and a C-beta reverse primer. TCRdb itself ran the multiplex PCR reads through MiXCR, one entry per CDR3 protein. This table has around 25,000 distinct CDR3 sequences, approximately 71% appearing once. The CDR3 has 14 residues. Germline values: CDR1 SGHAT, CDR2 FQNNGV. Scientists recovered RNA and DNA together from approximately 20-30 mg of unsorted bulk tissue. Those patients suffered from chronic HBV infection and were treatment-naive.

The data stem from a study of tumor-infiltrating lymphocytes in primary liver carcinoma. Study-level background: The five patients, who were men and women, ranged in age from 30 to 69 years.

The origin of this receptor is a woman aged 30 to 39 with primary liver carcinoma and hepatitis B virus infection. Material for sequencing was liver tumor tissue from sampling region 5. Subset described: tumor region T5, tumor centre. This chain uses TRBV11-2 with TRBJ2-1; D is undetermined. DNA for the CDR3: TGTGCCAGCTGCTTTTTTTATGGGTACAATGAGCAGTTCTTC. Translation: CASCFFYGYNEQFF.